A single sample is the source of the 25 T cell receptor beta chains below, sequenced in a study of tumor and adjacent non-tumor tissue in lung cancer. RNA was extracted from bulk tissue without any cell sorting. More than 3 cm separated this lung sample from the edge of the tumor. Three rounds of nested PCR, following a modified ARM-PCR protocol, produced the TCRbeta library. In TCRdb, the multiplex PCR reads were re-called with MiXCR into one record per CDR3 protein. The sample carries about 43,000 distinct CDR3 sequences, about three fifths recorded once. Sequencing was done on a sample of distant non-tumor lung tissue. The receptors were gathered from a man between 45 and 60 years old with non-small cell lung cancer.

This clonotype was detected ten times or more. The chain employs TRBV6-6 and TRBJ1-6; 9 bases are a match to TRBD1. Germline CDR1 MNHNY, CDR2 SVGAGI (reference sequence). Trimming cost V 5 bases and J 5 bases; bases outside gene matches: 10. The CDR3 consists of 17 residues. The CDR3 protein is CASSTGGSFRNNSPLHF. The CDR3 DNA reads as TGTGCCAGCAGTACAGGGGGCTCTTTTCGGAATAATTCACCCCTCCACTTT.

Worth noting for this clonotype: An end of the junction differs from the germline gene, which may be a read error. The J gene is TRBJ2-2, the V gene TRBV6-5; weak D call: TRBD2 (7 bases). Per germline, CDR1 MNHEY and CDR2 SVGAGI. The CDR3 runs to 14 residues. CDR3 region: CASRGALNTGGLLF. DNA of the CDR3: TGTGCCAGCAGGGGGGCACTCAACACCGGGGGGCTGCTTTTT.

This clonotype was counted at least ten times. The rearrangement joins TRBV7-9 to TRBJ2-7; D is undetermined. The germline gives CDR1 SEHNR, CDR2 FQNEAQ (reference sequence). Trimming removed 1 base from V and 4 bases from J, with 8 bases in between. The CDR3 spans 13 residues. The CDR3 nucleotides read TGTGCCAGCAGCTTAGTTGAAGGTTACGAGCAGTACTTC. This gives the protein CASSLVEGYEQYF.

This clonotype has ten or more counts. J is TRBJ2-3 and V is TRBV4-1; 9 bases match TRBD2. The J segment lost 2 bases and the V segment lost 2 bases, leaving 5 bases of the junction unmatched. Germline CDR1 is MGHRA and CDR2 is YSYEKL. CDR3 length equals 16 residues. For the CDR3, the DNA is TGCGCCAGCAGCCAATTAGGACTAGCGAACACAGATACGCAGTATTTT. This gives the protein CASSQLGLANTDTQYF.

This clonotype showed up just a few times. A much larger clone lies one base from this, so it may be a read error. This chain uses TRBV6-2 or TRBV6-3 with TRBJ1-1, with 7 bases that match TRBD1. The CDR3 is 13 residues long. The germline CDR1 and CDR2 sequences are MNHEY and SVGEGT. The J segment lost 9 bases and the V segment lost 0 bases, leaving 4 bases of the junction unmatched. CDR3 sequence reads: CASSYSPQGQAFF. The CDR3 DNA reads as TGTGCCAGCAGTTACTCTCCACAGGGGCAAGCTTTCTTT.

This clonotype came up once. The V call is TRBV11-1, the J call TRBJ2-1; 7 bases line up with TRBD2. Germline-derived CDR1 and CDR2 are SGHAT and FQDESV (reference sequence). V was clipped by 7 bases and J by 5 bases; unmatched bases: 11. The CDR3 consists of 15 residues. The CDR3 protein is CASNTSTSPNNEQFF. CDR3 DNA sequence: TGTGCCAGCAATACCTCGACTAGCCCTAACAATGAGCAGTTCTTC.

This clonotype was observed a handful of times. This may come from a read error, since a much larger clone is one base off. V gene TRBV12-3 or TRBV12-4 combines with J gene TRBJ1-6, with 7 bases matching TRBD1. The CDR3 has 15 amino acids. The DNA of the CDR3 is TGTACCAGCATCAAACAGGGGAGCGGTAATTCACCCCTCCACTTT. The encoded protein is CTSIKQGSGNSPLHF.

Worth noting for this clonotype: As the CDR3 is not closed by the conserved phenylalanine or tryptophan, this likely results from a read error. The chain couples TRBV16 to TRBJ1-5; D is unclear. This CDR3 contains 13 residues. Germline-derived CDR1 and CDR2 are KGHSY and FQNENV. CDR3 nucleotide sequence: TGTGCCAGCAGCCAACAGGAAAATCAGTCCCAGCATCTT. Translating gives CASSQQENQSQHL.

Notes on this clonotype: Relative to the germline gene, one junction end is altered; a read error may explain this. The rearrangement uses TRBV10-3 and TRBJ2-5; possible D gene TRBD1, 5 bases. The CDR3 sequence is 15 residues long. Germline V lookup: CDR1 ENHRY, CDR2 SYGVKD. The CDR3 loop is CAISGSRTRQVTLYF. The CDR3 DNA reads as TGTGCCATCAGTGGTTCTAGGACACGCCAAGTGACCCTGTACTTC.

This clonotype appeared a few times. A single base separates this from a much larger clone, so it may be a read error. It is likely a read error, because the conserved phenylalanine at the end of the CDR3 is missing. V is TRBV5-1 and J is TRBJ2-7, with 8 bases aligning to TRBD1. The CDR3 loop spans 14 amino acids. The V segment lost 4 bases and the J segment 6 bases; nucleotides outside the gene matches: 9. Germline values: CDR1 SGHRS, CDR2 YFSETQ. The DNA of the CDR3 is TGCGCCAGCAGCACCGGACAGGGAGGACGCGAGCAGTACTCC. Its protein is CASSTGQGGREQYS.

This clonotype was picked up many times. This chain uses TRBV7-2 with TRBJ2-2; D gene uncertain. Trimming took off 5 bases at V and 4 bases at J, with 11 bases between the two ends. This CDR3 has 14 residues. The V gene's germline CDR1 is SGHTA and CDR2 FQGNSA. CDR3 loop: CASSPRFSTGELFF. The CDR3 DNA reads as TGTGCCAGCAGCCCCCGCTTCAGCACCGGGGAGCTGTTTTTT.

Comments on this clonotype: It may be a read error: a sequence one base away is much more abundant. Given the absence of the conserved phenylalanine or tryptophan at the CDR3 end, a read error is likely. The J gene is TRBJ2-7, the V gene TRBV28; no clear D gene. The CDR3 loop spans 14 amino acids. With 2 bases removed from V and 0 bases from J, the gap between germline ends came to 8 bases. The germline V gene has CDR1 MDHEN and CDR2 SYDVKM. The CDR3 DNA follows: TGTGCCAGCAGTTTAATCCAGCGCTCCTACGAGCAGTACTCC. Its protein is CASSLIQRSYEQYS.

On this clonotype: Mismatch with germline at one junction end may stem from a read error. The chain employs TRBV29-1 and TRBJ2-5, with a weak D call TRBD2 (6 bases). The CDR3 has 15 amino acids. Germline-derived CDR1 and CDR2 are SQVTM and ANQGSEA. Written as DNA, the CDR3 is TGCAGCGTTGACGATAGGGCATGGGGGGATGAGATCCAGTACTTC. Its protein product is CSVDDRAWGDEIQYF.

Turning to this clonotype: A much more abundant neighbour one base away suggests this may be a read error. The chain uses TRBV5-1 and TRBJ2-7; perhaps TRBD2 as D (5 bases). Per the germline V gene, CDR1 is SGHRS and CDR2 is YFSETQ. There are 14 residues in the CDR3. The CDR3 bases are TGCGCCAGCAGCTTTCGTCCGGGGTCTGACGAGAAGTACTTC. It encodes CASSFRPGSDEKYF.

Notes on this clonotype: The junction shows a germline mismatch at one end, possibly a read error. The chain couples TRBV4-1 to TRBJ2-2; TRBD2 might be the D (7 bases). Germline CDR1 and CDR2: MGHRA and YSYEKL. CDR3 length: 16 residues. The CDR3 nucleotides read TGCTCCAGCAGCCTTAGGACGGGGGGCGTAATCGGGGAGCTGTTTTTT. Protein sequence: CSSSLRTGGVIGELFF.

The chain links TRBV2 to TRBJ2-7; 10 bases agree with TRBD1. The CDR3 covers 12 residues. The V gene's germline CDR1 is SNHLY and CDR2 FYNNEI. The ends lost 7 bases at V and 6 bases at J; junction bases unmatched: 3. CDR3 DNA sequence: TGTGCCAGCACCAGGGACAGGGGCGAGCAGTACTTC. Translated, it gives CASTRDRGEQYF.

The genes are TRBV29-1 and TRBJ1-5; 8 bases align to TRBD1. After removal of 4 bases from V and 10 bases from J, the junction contained 12 bases not matched to a gene. The CDR3 is 14 amino acids. The germline gives CDR1 SQVTM, CDR2 ANQGSEA. The CDR3 DNA is TGCAGCGTTGTGGCAGGGGGCAGCGATCCCCCCCAGCATTTT. Protein sequence: CSVVAGGSDPPQHF.

On this clonotype itself: A junction end diverges from the germline sequence, so it may reflect a read error. The V call is TRBV11-2, the J call TRBJ2-7, with D possibly called TRBD1 or TRBD2 (5 bases each). CDR3 size: 14 residues. Germline V CDR1 and CDR2: SGHAT, FQNNGV. CDR3 bases: TGTGCCAGGAGCTCCGGGACGCCCTCCTACGTGCAGTACTTC. Encoded protein: CARSSGTPSYVQYF.

Of note for this clonotype: Here the CDR3 omits its conserved ending phenylalanine or tryptophan, so a read error is the likely source. The chain is built from TRBV10-2 and TRBJ2-5; TRBD2 agrees at 8 bases. Germline lookup yields CDR1 WSHSY and CDR2 SAAADI. The CDR3 totals 17 residues. The CDR3 DNA reads TGCGCCAGCAGTGGGCCGATTCCGGCGGGAGGTGAAGAGATCCAGTACTTA. Residues: CASSGPIPAGGEEIQYL.

Note on this clonotype: The junction differs from germline at one of its ends, possibly a read error. The chain employs TRBV10-1 and TRBJ2-1, with 13 bases that match TRBD2. The germline V gene has CDR1 WNHNN and CDR2 SYGVQD (reference sequence). The CDR3 covers 12 residues. The CDR3 region has the DNA TGCGCCACTGGACTAGCGGGAGATGAGCAGTCCTTC. As protein: CATGLAGDEQSF.

This clonotype is termed medium-sized. The V gene is TRBV10-3, the J gene TRBJ2-7, with D perhaps assigned TRBD1 or TRBD2 (5 bases each). V was trimmed by 5 bases and J by 1 base, leaving 9 bases between them. CDR3 length: 13 amino acids. In germline, CDR1 is ENHRY, CDR2 SYGVKD. DNA of the CDR3: TGTGCCATCAGTCTGGGGGAGTCCTACGAGCAGTACTTC. This codes for CAISLGESYEQYF.

This clonotype came up once. This may arise from a read error, as a much more abundant clone is one base away. V usage is TRBV28 and J usage is TRBJ2-7; 9 bases line up with TRBD1. Germline CDR1 is MDHEN and CDR2 is SYDVKM. The CDR3 extends over 14 amino acids. CDR3 nucleotides: TGTGCCAGCAGTTCGGGACAGGGAATCAACGATCAGTACTTC. It encodes CASSSGQGINDQYF.

With respect to this clonotype: A read error may produce the germline difference seen at one junction end. CDR3 region: CAISDNYVYTF. DNA for the CDR3: TGTGCCATCAGCGACAACTATGTCTACACCTTC. The genes are TRBV10-3 and TRBJ1-2; D call uncertain. CDR3 length: 11 residues. From germline, CDR1 is ENHRY and CDR2 SYGVKD.

As regards this clonotype: The conserved phenylalanine or tryptophan normally closing the CDR3 is absent here, so this likely arose from a read error. The chain employs TRBV11-2 and TRBJ1-2; possible D gene TRBD1, 6 bases. V was pared by 6 bases and J by 8 bases, with 13 bases between. This CDR3 is built from 12 residues. Germline-derived CDR1 and CDR2 are SGHAT and FQNNGV. CDR3 sequence reads: CASSQGGNGYTL. DNA for the CDR3: TGTGCCAGCAGTCAAGGGGGAAACGGCTACACCTTA.

Turning to this clonotype: This may come from a read error, since a much larger clone is one base off. V usage is TRBV28 and J usage is TRBJ2-6; D remains ambiguous. There are 14 residues in the CDR3. V lost 6 bases, J lost 1 base, and 7 bases lay in between. CDR1 is MDHEN, CDR2 SYDVKM, per germline. CDR3 nucleotides: TGTGCCAGCAGAGACGGGTCTGGGGCCAACGTCCTGACTTTC. Translation: CASRDGSGANVLTF. The full variable domain, its missing parts supplied by reference TRBV28 and TRBJ2-6, is DVKVTQSSRYLVKRTGEKVFLECVQDMDHENMFWYRQDPGLGLRLIYFSYDVKMKEKGDIPEGYSVSREKKERFSLILESASTNQTSMYLCASRDGSGANVLTFGAGSRLTVL.